The 19 T cell receptor beta chains given below trace back to one sample, sequenced in a study of early T cells in non-severe SARS-CoV-2 infection. MiXCR was run by TCRdb on the 5' RACE reads, yielding one entry per CDR3 protein. The sample lists 68,000 or so distinct CDR3 sequences, 11% occurring once. Sequencing was performed on whole blood. These receptors were taken from an adult who was a healthcare worker with PCR-confirmed SARS-CoV-2 infection or an uninfected control (not recorded which).

The chain combines TRBV6-2 or TRBV6-3 with TRBJ1-1, with D unresolved. The CDR3 sequence is 14 residues long. The germline V gene has CDR1 MNHEY and CDR2 SVGEGT. V lost 5 bases and J lost 1, with 11 bases in between. In nucleotides, the CDR3 is TGTGCCAGCAGTCCCCGACCGAGGAACACTGAAGCTTTCTTT. This gives the protein CASSPRPRNTEAFF.

This clonotype was seen a handful of times. V gene TRBV19 combines with J gene TRBJ2-1; 15 nucleotides match TRBD2. Germline trimming cut 3 bases from V and 4 bases from J; bases unmatched to any gene: 4. The CDR3 has 17 amino acids. Germline values: CDR1 LNHDA, CDR2 SQIVND (reference sequence). The CDR3 protein is CASSIPGLAGGYNEQFF. The CDR3, as DNA: TGTGCCAGTAGTATCCCGGGACTAGCGGGAGGATACAATGAGCAGTTCTTC.

There are a few counts of this clonotype. V is TRBV2 and J is TRBJ2-1; TRBD1 might be the D (6 bases). The CDR3 consists of 20 residues. Germline V lookup: CDR1 SNHLY, CDR2 FYNNEI. V was clipped by 8 bases and J by 0 bases, with 29 bases between them. CDR3 loop: CASYHFRQVRSQSSYNEQFF. CDR3 DNA sequence: TGTGCCAGCTACCATTTCCGACAGGTTAGATCCCAAAGCTCCTACAATGAGCAGTTCTTC.

At least ten counts were recorded for this clonotype. The rearrangement links TRBV7-2 to TRBJ2-1; TRBD2 agrees at 8 bases. The CDR3 is 15 residues long. The ends lost 4 bases at V and 9 bases at J; junction bases unmatched: 11. Germline CDR1 and CDR2: SGHTA and FQGNSA. CDR3: CASSSTGAGGTEQFF. In nucleotides, the CDR3 is TGTGCCAGCAGCTCCACGGGGGCGGGAGGTACTGAGCAGTTCTTC.

This clonotype was observed at least ten times. The V and J genes are TRBV23-1 and TRBJ2-4; D tentatively reads TRBD1 or TRBD2 (6 bases each). TRBV23-1 is marked as an open reading frame, function uncertain. This CDR3 contains 18 residues. V was clipped by 0 bases and J by 4 bases, with 19 bases between them. The CDR3 DNA reads as TGCGCCAGCAGTCAATCGCCGGGGCCCCCGGGGGCTAAAAACATTCAGTACTTC. It specifies CASSQSPGPPGAKNIQYF.

The chain carries TRBV4-3 and TRBJ2-1, with 10 positions matching TRBD2. This CDR3 has 14 amino acids. V gave up 4 bases and J gave up 9 bases; unmatched junction bases: 6. CDR1 and CDR2 (germline): LGHNA, YSLEER. CDR3 nucleotides: TGCGCCAGCAGCCGGCTAGCGGGAGCCGGTGAGCAGTTCTTC. Amino acids: CASSRLAGAGEQFF.

This clonotype was recorded a few times. V gene TRBV20-1 combines with J gene TRBJ2-7, with a weak D call TRBD1 (5 bases). Trimming shortened V by 5 bases and J by 0 bases, and 23 bases separated the two germline ends. The CDR3 has 17 residues. Germline lookup yields CDR1 DFQATT and CDR2 SNEGSKA (reference sequence). As DNA, the CDR3 is TGCAGTGCTCCCTCTCGAGCAGGGTATAATCCCTCCTACGAGCAGTACTTC. It translates to CSAPSRAGYNPSYEQYF.

The rearrangement links TRBV12-3 or TRBV12-4 to TRBJ1-1; D gene ambiguous. This CDR3 has 12 residues. Trimming shortened V by 3 bases and J by 7 bases, and 9 bases separated the two germline ends. The CDR3 reads CASSLSQFEAFF. The CDR3 DNA sequence: TGTGCCAGCAGTTTGTCACAGTTTGAAGCTTTCTTT.

This chain uses TRBV28 with TRBJ1-2; D is possibly TRBD1 (6 bases). Germline V CDR1 and CDR2: MDHEN, SYDVKM. CDR3 length: 15 residues. The V and J ends lost 6 bases and 2 bases respectively, with 16 bases between them. The CDR3 loop reads CASSTSSQGNYGYTF. CDR3 in DNA: TGTGCCAGCAGCACCTCCAGTCAGGGGAACTATGGCTACACCTTC.

This clonotype was found many times. The CDR3 loop is CSSRDYETDTQYF. CDR3 DNA: TGCAGCAGCCGGGACTACGAGACAGATACGCAGTATTTT. V gene TRBV29-1 combines with J gene TRBJ2-3, with 7 bases that match TRBD2. The germline V gene has CDR1 SQVTM and CDR2 ANQGSEA. The trim removed 8 bases at V and 3 bases at J, leaving 8 bases unmatched. The CDR3 spans 13 residues.

This sequence joins TRBV4-1 and TRBJ1-6; TRBD1 agrees at 9 bases. V was pared by 1 base and J by 9 bases, with 1 base of the junction left unmatched. This CDR3 contains 14 residues. Germline V gene data show CDR1 as MGHRA and CDR2 as YSYEKL. The CDR3 here is CASSQGDRASPLHF. The DNA of the CDR3 is TGCGCCAGCAGCCAAGGGGACAGGGCTTCACCCCTCCACTTT.

This clonotype came up many times. The V and J genes are TRBV6-5 and TRBJ1-6, with a tentative D call TRBD1 (5 bases). This CDR3 comprises 16 residues. Germline lookup yields CDR1 MNHEY and CDR2 SVGAGI. V shed 6 bases and J shed 7 bases, with 19 bases lying between them. CDR3 in amino acids: CASRRTRGSGNSPLHF. The CDR3 region has the DNA TGTGCCAGCAGAAGGACGAGGGGCTCGGGGAATTCACCCCTCCACTTT.

This clonotype was seen repeatedly, ten times or more. J is TRBJ1-2 and V is TRBV6-6; 9 nucleotides line up with TRBD1. Germline V CDR1 and CDR2: MNHNY, SVGAGI (reference sequence). Losses at the gene ends were 7 bases for V and 8 bases for J; bases not matched to a gene: 11. This CDR3 is 14 amino acids long. CDR3 DNA sequence: TGTGCCAGCACATCGGGACAGGGCCGTAGCGGCTACACCTTC. Residues: CASTSGQGRSGYTF.

V is TRBV5-1 and J is TRBJ2-1; 10 nucleotides agree with TRBD1. Trimming took 1 base from V and 8 from J; bases not matched to a gene: 12. Germline V CDR1 and CDR2: SGHRS, YFSETQ. CDR3 length equals 17 residues. This chain's CDR3 is CASSLYTRTGGGDEQFF. CDR3 nucleotide sequence: TGCGCCAGCAGCTTGTACACCCGGACAGGGGGAGGAGATGAGCAGTTCTTC.

This clonotype was detected only a few times. This chain links TRBV12-3 or TRBV12-4 with TRBJ2-1; maybe TRBD1 (5 bases). V lost 6 bases, J lost 2 bases, and 14 bases lay in between. The length of the CDR3 is 15 residues. CDR3 sequence (DNA): TGTGCCAGCAGCCAGAAGGGGTGGCCCTACAATGAGCAGTTCTTC. Amino acid sequence: CASSQKGWPYNEQFF.

This chain links TRBV6-6 with TRBJ2-1, with 13 bases fitting TRBD2. This CDR3 is built from 16 residues. V lost 6 bases, J lost 3 bases, and 5 bases stayed unmatched. Looked up from germline, CDR1 is MNHNY and CDR2 is SVGAGI (reference sequence). CDR3 region: CASRETSGRIYNEQFF. The CDR3, as DNA: TGTGCCAGCAGGGAGACTAGCGGGAGGATCTACAATGAGCAGTTCTTC.

Sample share makes this clonotype medium-sized. The chain employs TRBV6-6 and TRBJ1-4, with D hard to call. V was clipped by 8 bases and J by 12 bases, with 10 bases between them. CDR1 and CDR2 (germline): MNHNY, SVGAGI (reference sequence). CDR3 length: 10 residues. The CDR3, as DNA: TGTGCCAGCTGGAAGAGCGAACTGTTTTTT. The encoded protein is CASWKSELFF.

This chain joins TRBV4-3 and TRBJ2-3; a possible D gene is TRBD2 (5 bases). The CDR3 totals 13 residues. Germline-derived CDR1 and CDR2 are LGHNA and YSLEER. V was shortened by 2 bases and J by 3 bases, with 6 bases between the two germline ends. CDR3 nucleotides: TGCGCCAGCAGCCAACAGCGGACAGATACGCAGTATTTT. It specifies CASSQQRTDTQYF.

This clonotype was detected ten times or more. Sequence at one end of the junction differs from germline and may be a read error. The rearrangement uses TRBV28 and TRBJ2-7, with TRBD2 matching over 9 bases. The CDR3 runs to 12 residues. The V gene's germline CDR1 is MDHEN and CDR2 SYDVKM. CDR3 sequence reads: CASSFWSSGRVF. The CDR3, as DNA: TGTGCCAGCAGTTTCTGGAGTAGCGGGAGAGTGTTC.